This T cell receptor (beta chain) was observed in a study of Ad26.COV2.S vaccination and SARS-CoV-2 variants. In the study overall: Each vaccinee took Ad26.COV2.S intramuscularly, once or twice 56 days apart.

The CDR3 sequence is 14 residues long. Germline loops: CDR1 LGHDT, CDR2 YNNKEL (reference sequence). Trimming cost V 4 bases and J 5 bases, with 14 bases left between them. Method: immunoSEQ multiplex PCR; TCRdb's copy keeps in-frame clones and lacks some. The table has a few hundred thousand clones, roughly 91% seen once. As for treatment: roughly 18 received Ad26.COV2.S at low or high dose, single or two shots; five or six received placebo; per-sample allocation not given. Sampling happened 63 days after the first vaccine or placebo injection. The chain carries TRBV3-1 (or the pseudogene TRBV3-2) and TRBJ1-1; tentative D call: TRBD1 (5 bases). The sequences come from peripheral blood, collected in a trial of Ad26.COV2.S vaccine versus placebo. The clonotype was recovered from a person aged 18-65 years who received the Ad26.COV2.S COVID-19 vaccine or a placebo. CDR3: CASSPIWGKTEAFF. CDR3 nucleotides: TGTGCCAGCAGCCCCATTTGGGGGAAGACTGAAGCTTTCTTT.